These T cell receptor beta chains were read from a single sample in a study of OX40 agonist ivuxolimab in advanced cancers. Clones were sequenced by immunoSEQ multiplex PCR, and TCRdb holds only the in-frame ones, with some missing. Among around 13,000 clones listed, about 75% were seen once. The sample in question was CD4+ or CD8+ T cells sorted from blood, obtained in a trial of the OX40 agonist ivuxolimab. These receptors were collected from an adult with an advanced solid tumor such as melanoma, head and neck, liver or kidney cancer. CDR3s include the opening cysteine and the closing phenylalanine or tryptophan. A D gene is named only where the DNA matches it firmly. Clone size, where shown, is once, few, many, or a class for clones that have expanded.

clone_size	v_call	j_call	d_call	cdr3_nt	cdr3_aa
NA	TRBV28	TRBJ2-5	TRBD2	TGTGCCAGCAGTAAAGGGACTAGCGGGAGCAAGACCCAGTACTTC	CASSKGTSGSKTQYF
NA	TRBV5-1	TRBJ2-1	TRBD2	TGCGCCAGCAGCTTAACAGCGGGAGGATACAATGAGCAGTTCTTC	CASSLTAGGYNEQFF
NA	TRBV10-3	TRBJ2-2	TRBD1	TGTGCCATCAGTGAGAATTGGGGACAGGGTTCCGGGGAGCTGTTTTTT	CAISENWGQGSGELFF
NA	TRBV6-1	TRBJ2-7	NA	TGTGCCAGCAGTGAGACCAAGTCCAGCGAGCAGTACTTC	CASSETKSSEQYF
NA	TRBV19	TRBJ2-1	TRBD2	TGTGCCAGTAGTATAGGTCTAGCGGGAGGGGATGAGCAGTTCTTC	CASSIGLAGGDEQFF
NA	TRBV7-6	TRBJ2-1	TRBD2	TGTGCCAGCAGCCTCCGACTAGCGGGAGGGATTGAGCAGTTCTTC	CASSLRLAGGIEQFF
medium-sized	TRBV13	TRBJ2-2	TRBD2	TGTGCCAGCAGCTCGGGACTAGCGGGAGTTCGCACCGGGGAGCTGTTTTTT	CASSSGLAGVRTGELFF
NA	TRBV25-1	TRBJ2-6	NA	TGTGCCAGCAGCGAGGCCAACGTCCTGACTTTC	CASSEANVLTF
NA	TRBV5-1	TRBJ2-2	NA	TGCGCCAGCAGCTTGTTGCGCGCGAACACCGGGGAGCTGTTTTTT	CASSLLRANTGELFF
NA	TRBV6-1	TRBJ1-2	NA	NA	CASSEALWTRVYGYTF
NA	TRBV2	TRBJ2-5	NA	TGTGCCAGCAGTGAATGGGGGGTCCAAGAGACCCAGTACTTC	CASSEWGVQETQYF
NA	TRBV5-6	TRBJ2-4	TRBD2	TGTGCCAGCAGCTCGGGAGGGACTAGCGGGATTAAAAACATTCAGTACTTC	CASSSGGTSGIKNIQYF
NA	TRBV7-9	TRBJ1-1	TRBD1	TGTGCCAGCAGAACGGCGGGCAGGGGGACTGAAGCTTTCTTT	CASRTAGRGTEAFF
NA	TRBV4-1	TRBJ2-2	TRBD1	TGCGCCAGCAGCCATCCGGGACAGGGTCTCTCATATAGCACCGGGGAGCTGTTTTTT	CASSHPGQGLSYSTGELFF
NA	TRBV9	TRBJ2-2	NA	TGTGCCAGCCGGGGGCGGGATGGCACCGGGGAGCTGTTTTTT	CASRGRDGTGELFF
NA	TRBV27	TRBJ2-1	TRBD1	TGTGCCAGCAGTTTACAAACCATGACTCCGGGACAGGTCTACAATGAGCAGTTCTTC	CASSLQTMTPGQVYNEQFF